The sequence of this T cell receptor (beta chain) was determined in a study of CD8+CD57+ T cells in acquired aplastic anemia. The patients chosen for sequencing had shown expansion of CD8+CD57+ cells (detected by flow cytometry). There are many counts of this clonotype. The use of genomic DNA as template underpinned the TCR beta VDJ and CDR3 profiling. Via MiXCR, TCRdb re-called the reads, giving one row per CDR3 protein. The sample has approximately 220,000 distinct CDR3 sequences; less than 60% are singletons. Trimming cost V 5 bases and J 1 base, with 11 bases left between them. Germline V gene lookup returns CDR1 SNHLY and CDR2 FYNNEI. The CDR3 covers 15 residues.

This chain links TRBV2 with TRBJ1-4; D possibly corresponds to TRBD1 (5 bases). The sequence was collected from a human donor with aplastic anemia. The sample taken for sequencing was sorted CD4+, CD8+, or CD8+CD57+ T cells (not recorded which) from PBMCs. CDR3 residues: CASSRDGQTNEKLFF. In DNA, the CDR3 is TGTGCCAGCAGTCGGGACGGCCAAACTAATGAAAAACTGTTTTTT.